The 4 T cell receptor beta chains below come from one sample, sequenced in a study of blood T cell repertoires in COVID-19. Sequencing was performed with immunoSEQ multiplex PCR; in TCRdb, only in-frame clones are kept and a portion is missing. The sample lists 250,000 to 350,000 clones; around 90% were seen once. The sequencing sample was made of PBMCs or T cells enriched from blood (not recorded which). The receptor set was obtained from a woman under 40 who had recovered from COVID-19.

V is TRBV28 and J is TRBJ2-5, with D perhaps matching TRBD1 (5 bases). The CDR3 is made up of 19 amino acids. CDR1 MDHEN and CDR2 SYDVKM come from the germline V gene. Trimming left V 3 bases short and J 2 bases short, with 25 bases between. The CDR3 DNA reads as TGTGCCAGCAGTTTTCTTTTGGGGCTTGTAACCCCCCCACAAGAGACCCAGTACTTC. It specifies CASSFLLGLVTPPQETQYF.

This clone was picked up one time. The V call is TRBV18, the J call TRBJ1-1, with TRBD1 matching over 12 bases. The V segment lost 8 bases and the J segment 0 bases; nucleotides outside the gene matches: 4. CDR1 KGHSH and CDR2 LQKENI come from the germline V gene. The CDR3 is 15 amino acids. Here the CDR3 DNA reads TGTGCCAGCGCCGGGACAGGGGGCCTGAACACTGAAGCTTTCTTT. Translated, it gives CASAGTGGLNTEAFF.

The table lists this clone with a count of one. This chain connects TRBV19 to TRBJ1-5, with D perhaps TRBD1 (5 bases). This CDR3 comprises 15 residues. CDR1 is LNHDA and CDR2 is SQIVND in the germline V gene (reference sequence). V shed 3 bases and J shed 1 base, with 10 bases lying between them. DNA for the CDR3: TGTGCCAGTAGTATGGACAAATGGAGCAATCAGCCCCAGCATTTT. It translates to CASSMDKWSNQPQHF.

The rearrangement links TRBV5-1 to TRBJ2-4, with 9 bases aligning to TRBD1. After removal of 0 bases from V and 4 bases from J, the junction contained 2 bases not matched to a gene. The CDR3 totals 15 residues. Germline V gene data show CDR1 as SGHRS and CDR2 as YFSETQ. As DNA, the CDR3 is TGCGCCAGCAGCTTGGCGACAGGGGGGAAAAACATTCAGTACTTC. This codes for CASSLATGGKNIQYF.